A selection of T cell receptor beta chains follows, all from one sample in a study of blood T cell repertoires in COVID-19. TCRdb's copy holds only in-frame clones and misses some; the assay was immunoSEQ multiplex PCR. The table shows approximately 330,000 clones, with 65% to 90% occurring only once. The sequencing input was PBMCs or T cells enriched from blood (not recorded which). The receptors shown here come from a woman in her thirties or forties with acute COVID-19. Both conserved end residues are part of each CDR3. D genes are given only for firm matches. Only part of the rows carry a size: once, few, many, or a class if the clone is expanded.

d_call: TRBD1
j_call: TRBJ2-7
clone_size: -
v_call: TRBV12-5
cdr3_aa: CASGLQGYWQYF
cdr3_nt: TGTGCTAGTGGACTACAGGGGTATTGGCAGTACTTC

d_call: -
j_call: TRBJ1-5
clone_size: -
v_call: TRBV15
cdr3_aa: CATSRDRRAGNQPQHF
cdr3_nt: TGTGCCACCAGCAGAGATCGGAGGGCCGGCAATCAGCCCCAGCATTTT

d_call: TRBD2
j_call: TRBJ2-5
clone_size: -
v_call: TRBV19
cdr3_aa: CATSLAGGDETQYF
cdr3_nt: TGTGCCACCTCACTAGCGGGGGGGGATGAGACCCAGTACTTC

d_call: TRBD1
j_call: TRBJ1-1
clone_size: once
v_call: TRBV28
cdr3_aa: CASSFSGQGNTEAFF
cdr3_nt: TGTGCCAGCAGTTTTAGTGGACAGGGGAACACTGAAGCTTTCTTT

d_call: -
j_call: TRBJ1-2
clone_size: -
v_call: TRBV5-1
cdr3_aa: CASSLDQGDGYTF
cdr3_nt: TGCGCCAGCAGCTTGGACCAGGGCGATGGCTACACCTTC

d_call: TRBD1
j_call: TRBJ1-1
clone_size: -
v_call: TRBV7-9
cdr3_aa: CASSWTGGAGTEAFF
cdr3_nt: TGTGCCAGCAGTTGGACAGGGGGCGCGGGGACTGAAGCTTTCTTT

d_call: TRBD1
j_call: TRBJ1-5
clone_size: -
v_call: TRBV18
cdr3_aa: CASSPDRGIHNQPQHF
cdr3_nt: TGTGCCAGCTCACCTGACAGGGGGATCCACAATCAGCCCCAGCATTTT

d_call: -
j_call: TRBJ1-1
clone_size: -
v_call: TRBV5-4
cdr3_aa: CASSVGQPTEAFF
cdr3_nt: TGTGCCAGCAGCGTCGGACAACCCACAGAAGCTTTCTTT

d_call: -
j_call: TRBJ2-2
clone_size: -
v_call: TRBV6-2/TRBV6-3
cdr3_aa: CASSYSISRANTGELFF
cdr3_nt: TGTGCCAGCAGTTACTCGATATCACGCGCGAACACCGGGGAGCTGTTTTTT

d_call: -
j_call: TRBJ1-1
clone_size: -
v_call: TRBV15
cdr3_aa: CATSRDPGGNTEAFF
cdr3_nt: TGTGCCACCAGCAGAGATCCGGGAGGAAACACTGAAGCTTTCTTT

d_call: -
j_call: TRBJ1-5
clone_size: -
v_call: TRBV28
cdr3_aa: CASSLYNRWGESQPQHF
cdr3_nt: TGTGCCAGCAGTTTATATAACAGGTGGGGGGAGTCTCAGCCCCAGCATTTT

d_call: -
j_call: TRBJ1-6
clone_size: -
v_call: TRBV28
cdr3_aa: CASSFPTYNSPLHF
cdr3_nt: TGTGCCAGCAGTTTCCCGACTTATAATTCACCCCTCCACTTT

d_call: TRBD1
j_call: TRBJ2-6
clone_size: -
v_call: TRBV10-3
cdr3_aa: CAIPRGPGANVLTF
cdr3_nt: TGTGCCATTCCGAGGGGGCCTGGGGCCAACGTCCTGACTTTC

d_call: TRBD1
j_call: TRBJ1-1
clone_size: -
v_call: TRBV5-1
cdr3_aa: CASTGGTGNTEAFF
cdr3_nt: TGCGCCAGCACCGGTGGGACAGGAAACACTGAAGCTTTCTTT

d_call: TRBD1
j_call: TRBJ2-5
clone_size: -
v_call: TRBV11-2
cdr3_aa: CASRFDRGGETQYF
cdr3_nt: TGTGCCAGCAGATTCGACAGGGGCGGGGAGACCCAGTACTTC

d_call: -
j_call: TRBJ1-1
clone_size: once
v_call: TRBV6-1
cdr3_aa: CASSEARQSEAFF
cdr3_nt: TGTGCCAGCAGTGAAGCGAGACAGAGTGAAGCTTTCTTT

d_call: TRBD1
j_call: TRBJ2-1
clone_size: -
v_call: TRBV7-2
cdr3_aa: CASSLAIPGGKSVEQFF
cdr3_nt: TGTGCCAGCAGCTTAGCAATTCCAGGGGGAAAGTCAGTTGAGCAGTTCTTC